The rows below give T cell receptor beta chains drawn from one sample of a study of blood T cell repertoires in COVID-19. Assay used: immunoSEQ multiplex PCR; TCRdb lists only in-frame clones, some missing. The sample lists approximately 270,000 clones; more than 75% were seen once. Sequenced sample: peripheral blood. The source of these receptors is a man aged 40-55 years with active or convalescent COVID-19. The CDR3 runs from the conserved cysteine through the conserved F or W. Each record gives: clone size, D gene, J gene, V gene, CDR3 protein, CDR3 DNA. D genes are given only for firm matches. Clone size is stated in some rows and not others, as once, few, many or a class when expanded.

>-|-|TRBJ2-6|TRBV24-1
CATSPDTPSGANVLTF
TGTGCCACCAGCCCCGACACTCCGTCTGGGGCCAACGTCCTGACTTTC
>-|TRBD1|TRBJ1-1|TRBV3-1/TRBV3-2
CASSQRTGGTEAFF
TGTGCCAGCAGCCAGCGGACAGGGGGGACTGAAGCTTTCTTT
>-|TRBD1|TRBJ2-7|TRBV29-1
CSVEGRTGSYEQYF
TGCAGCGTTGAAGGCCGGACAGGCTCCTACGAGCAGTACTTC
>-|TRBD2|TRBJ2-3|TRBV24-1
CATSDLDPLAGPTDTQYF
TGTGCCACCAGTGATTTGGACCCCCTAGCGGGGCCCACAGATACGCAGTATTTT
>-|TRBD2|TRBJ2-4|TRBV3-1/TRBV3-2
CASSPLAGFTKNIQYF
TGTGCCAGCAGCCCTCTAGCGGGGTTTACCAAAAACATTCAGTACTTC
>-|-|TRBJ1-4|TRBV19
CASSFGEKLFF
TGTGCCAGTAGCTTTGGCGAAAAACTGTTTTTT
>-|TRBD2|TRBJ2-5|TRBV3-1/TRBV3-2
CASSRPSGGGRETQYF
TGTGCCAGCAGCCGCCCCTCGGGGGGGGGAAGGGAGACCCAGTACTTC
>-|TRBD1|TRBJ2-7|TRBV11-2
CASSYTGGEQYF
TGTGCCAGCAGCTATACAGGGGGCGAGCAGTACTTC
>few|TRBD1|TRBJ1-6|TRBV5-6
CASSLGQGENSPLHF
TGTGCCAGCAGTTTGGGACAGGGTGAGAATTCACCCCTCCACTTT
>-|-|TRBJ1-6|TRBV5-1
CASSLQDWNNSPLHF
TGCGCCAGCAGTCTTCAGGACTGGAATAATTCACCCCTCCACTTT
>-|-|TRBJ1-1|TRBV5-6
CASSLDRNTEAFF
TGTGCCAGCAGCCTGGACAGGAACACTGAAGCTTTCTTT
>-|TRBD1|TRBJ2-3|TRBV6-5
CATDGTGVSDTQYF
TGTGCCACCGATGGGACAGGGGTGTCGGATACGCAGTATTTT
>-|-|TRBJ2-2|TRBV7-9
CASSPLGKTNTGELFF
TGTGCCAGCAGCCCCCTAGGAAAAACGAACACCGGGGAGCTGTTTTTT
>-|TRBD1|TRBJ2-3|TRBV27
CASSLNRFPGTGVNTDTQYF
TGTGCCAGCAGTTTAAATCGCTTCCCCGGGACAGGGGTTAATACAGATACGCAGTATTTT
>-|-|TRBJ2-1|TRBV2
CASSETGVKQFF
TGTGCCAGCAGTGAAACCGGAGTCAAGCAGTTCTTC
>few|TRBD1|TRBJ1-3|TRBV5-1
CASSLSGQARGNTIYF
TGCGCCAGCAGCTTGTCGGGACAGGCCCGCGGAAACACCATATATTTT
>-|TRBD1|TRBJ1-6|TRBV5-1
CASSLGQGRSPLHF
TGCGCCAGCAGCCTCGGACAGGGTAGGTCACCCCTCCACTTT
>-|TRBD1|TRBJ2-7|TRBV6-5
CASYSRDRGKQYF
TGTGCCAGCTACTCCCGGGACAGGGGAAAGCAGTACTTC
>-|TRBD2|TRBJ2-7|TRBV5-1
CASSFSSSGVYEQYF
TGCGCCAGCAGCTTCAGTAGTAGCGGGGTCTACGAGCAGTACTTC
>-|TRBD1|TRBJ2-7|TRBV15
CATSLPGTGAHEQYF
TGTGCCACCAGCCTCCCCGGGACAGGGGCCCACGAGCAGTACTTC
>-|-|TRBJ1-6|TRBV18
CASSPGQGSNSPLHF
TGTGCCAGCTCACCAGGGCAGGGGTCTAATTCACCCCTCCACTTT
>once|-|TRBJ2-3|TRBV12-5
CASEGVQGVDTQYF
TGTGCTAGTGAAGGGGTACAGGGCGTGGATACGCAGTATTTT
>-|-|TRBJ2-1|TRBV14
CASSQEGGGQFF
TGTGCCAGCAGCCAAGAGGGGGGTGGGCAGTTCTTC
>-|TRBD1|TRBJ2-1|TRBV5-1
CASSFDPGQGNEQFF
TGCGCCAGCAGCTTTGATCCGGGACAGGGAAATGAGCAGTTCTTC
>-|-|TRBJ2-3|TRBV2
CASRSGARDTQYF
TGTGCCAGCAGAAGTGGAGCGAGAGATACGCAGTATTTT
>-|TRBD2|TRBJ2-3|TRBV13
CASSSPGLGSTDTQYF
TGTGCCAGCAGCTCTCCGGGACTAGGATCCACAGATACGCAGTATTTT
>-|TRBD1|TRBJ2-3|TRBV6-1
CASSEEYRDRGTDTQYF
TGTGCCAGCAGTGAAGAGTACCGGGACAGGGGAACAGATACGCAGTATTTT
>-|-|TRBJ1-6|TRBV27
CASSLFSNSPLHF
TGTGCCAGCAGTTTATTCTCCAATTCACCCCTCCACTTT
>-|TRBD2|TRBJ2-3|TRBV7-6
CASSLTSGGTDTQYF
TGTGCCAGCAGCTTAACTAGCGGAGGCACAGATACGCAGTATTTT
>once|TRBD2|TRBJ2-5|TRBV3-1/TRBV3-2
CASSQDPSGGPMYF
TGTGCCAGCAGCCAAGATCCTAGCGGGGGGCCAATGTACTTC
>-|TRBD1|TRBJ1-2|TRBV7-2
CASSFDRGHGYTF
TGTGCCAGCAGCTTCGACAGGGGGCATGGCTACACCTTC
>-|TRBD1|TRBJ2-1|TRBV19
CASSTGQGGFNEQFF
TGTGCCAGTAGTACAGGACAGGGGGGCTTCAATGAGCAGTTCTTC
>-|-|TRBJ1-5|TRBV19
CASSSVGGARQPQHF
TGTGCCAGTAGCAGTGTCGGGGGGGCGCGTCAGCCCCAGCATTTT
>-|-|TRBJ2-7|TRBV5-5
CASSFTLLLQATYEQYF
TGTGCCAGCAGCTTTACCCTCCTTTTACAGGCGACCTACGAGCAGTACTTC
>once|-|TRBJ1-5|TRBV2
CASRDTYSNQPQHF
TGTGCCAGCAGGGACACTTATAGCAATCAGCCCCAGCATTTT
>few|TRBD2|TRBJ2-1|TRBV29-1
CSVRGLAGVYVEQFF
TGCAGCGTAAGAGGGCTAGCGGGAGTCTATGTTGAGCAGTTCTTC
>few|-|TRBJ2-7|TRBV11-2
CASSLELEAIYEQYF
TGTGCCAGCAGCTTAGAGTTGGAGGCTATCTACGAGCAGTACTTC